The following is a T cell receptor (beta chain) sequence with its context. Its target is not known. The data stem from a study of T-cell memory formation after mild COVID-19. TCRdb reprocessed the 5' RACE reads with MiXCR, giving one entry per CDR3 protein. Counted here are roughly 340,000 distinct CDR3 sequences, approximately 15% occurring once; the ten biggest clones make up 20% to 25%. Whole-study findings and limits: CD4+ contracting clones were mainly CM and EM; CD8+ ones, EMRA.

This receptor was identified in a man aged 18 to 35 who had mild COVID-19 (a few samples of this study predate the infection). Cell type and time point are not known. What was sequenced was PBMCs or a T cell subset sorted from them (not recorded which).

CDR3 in amino acids: CSARSQGDVGYTF. For the CDR3, the DNA is TGCAGTGCTCGGTCCCAAGGGGATGTTGGCTACACCTTC. The chain joins TRBV20-1 to TRBJ1-2; a weak D match, TRBD1 (5 bases). The germline V gene encodes CDR1 DFQATT and CDR2 SNEGSKA (reference sequence). The V and J ends lost 5 bases and 7 bases respectively, with 17 bases between them. This CDR3 comprises 13 residues.